This is a list of T cell receptor beta chains from one sample in a study of T cells in Graves' hyperthyroidism and ophthalmopathy. TCRdb reanalysed the multiplex PCR reads using MiXCR and keeps one entry per CDR3 protein. The sample shows a few hundred thousand distinct CDR3 sequences, 15% to 20% of them seen only once. Sequenced input: blood. The receptors were gathered from a man aged 50 to 60 with Graves' ophthalmopathy. CDR3s include the opening cysteine and the closing phenylalanine or tryptophan. The D gene is left open where the match is weak. Where a row states a size, it is once, few, many or the class of an expanded clone; other rows omit it.

V gene,D gene,clone size,J gene,CDR3 protein,CDR3 DNA
TRBV25-1,NA,NA,TRBJ2-2,CASSGTFMGRKKDTGELFF,TGTGCCAGCAGTGGAACCTTTATGGGCCGCAAAAAGGACACCGGGGAGCTGTTTTTT
TRBV12-3/TRBV12-4,NA,many,TRBJ2-1,CASSFEGTEQFF,TGTGCCAGCAGTTTTGAAGGAACTGAGCAGTTCTTC
TRBV3-1,TRBD1,few,TRBJ1-4,CASSQDANRGGVEKLFF,TGTGCCAGCAGCCAAGACGCCAACAGGGGCGGAGTGGAAAAACTGTTTTTT
TRBV18,TRBD1,many,TRBJ2-7,CASSPAGTGNEQYF,TGTGCCAGCTCACCTGCCGGGACAGGGAACGAGCAGTACTTC
TRBV24-1,NA,many,TRBJ2-1,CATSDSRVKEQFF,TGTGCCACCAGTGACTCCAGGGTTAAGGAGCAGTTCTTC
TRBV20-1,TRBD2,many,TRBJ2-1,CSARDPLTSGVSYNEQFF,TGCAGTGCTAGAGATCCTCTTACTAGCGGGGTCTCCTACAATGAGCAGTTCTTC
TRBV2,NA,few,TRBJ1-3,CASSKQGGMNTIYF,TGTGCCAGCAGTAAACAGGGAGGGATGAACACCATATATTTT
TRBV4-1,NA,NA,TRBJ1-5,CASSQGLGDQPQHF,TGCGCCAGCAGCCAAGGGCTGGGCGATCAGCCCCAGCATTTT
TRBV6-2/TRBV6-3,TRBD2,few,TRBJ2-7,CASSRTSGRLHEQYF,TGTGCCAGCAGCCGCACTAGCGGGAGGTTACACGAGCAGTACTTC
TRBV29-1,TRBD1,few,TRBJ1-1,CSGTGTNTEAFF,TGCAGCGGGACAGGGACGAACACTGAAGCTTTCTTT
TRBV2,TRBD1,few,TRBJ1-2,CASSGHIETGTYGYTF,TGTGCCAGCAGCGGGCATATTGAGACAGGGACATATGGCTACACCTTC
TRBV5-5,TRBD1,many,TRBJ2-5,CASSAPGQGETQYF,TGTGCCAGCAGCGCTCCGGGACAGGGAGAGACCCAGTACTTC
TRBV19,TRBD1,once,TRBJ1-2,CASSPRTGANYGYTF,TGTGCCAGTAGTCCCCGGACAGGGGCTAACTATGGCTACACCTTC
TRBV9,NA,few,TRBJ1-1,CASSTPTAPAMNTEAFF,TGTGCCAGCAGCACCCCGACAGCTCCCGCCATGAACACTGAAGCTTTCTTT
TRBV5-1,NA,many,TRBJ2-7,CASSPGGRIREQYF,TGCGCCAGCAGCCCCGGGGGGCGGATTCGCGAGCAGTACTTC
TRBV29-1,NA,NA,TRBJ2-5,CSVIRVDRSQETQYF,TGCAGCGTCATAAGGGTCGACAGGTCCCAAGAGACCCAGTACTTC
TRBV10-3,NA,NA,TRBJ2-1,CAISGPGFRHEQFF,TGTGCCATCAGTGGACCGGGGTTTCGGCATGAGCAGTTCTTC
TRBV2,TRBD1,many,TRBJ1-1,CASSAKTGIGTEAFF,TGTGCCAGCAGTGCCAAGACAGGGATCGGCACTGAAGCTTTCTTT
TRBV6-1,TRBD1,NA,TRBJ1-2,CASTKSDRAYGYGYTF,TGTGCCAGCACTAAATCGGACAGGGCTTACGGGTATGGCTACACCTTC
TRBV5-1,NA,many,TRBJ1-6,CASSLEVLWESPLHF,TGCGCCAGCAGCTTGGAAGTTTTGTGGGAGTCACCCCTCCACTTT
TRBV18,TRBD1,NA,TRBJ2-1,CASSSRPPGRTGGDWNEQFF,TGTGCCAGCTCATCTAGACCGCCGGGGAGGACAGGGGGTGATTGGAATGAGCAGTTCTTC
TRBV5-6,NA,NA,TRBJ1-1,CASTGGAMNTEAFF,TGTGCCAGCACTGGCGGAGCAATGAACACTGAAGCTTTCTTT
TRBV10-3,TRBD2,NA,TRBJ2-3,CAANGETSGMRVWTDTQYF,TGTGCCGCGAATGGAGAGACTAGCGGGATGAGGGTTTGGACAGATACGCAGTATTTT
TRBV13,TRBD1,NA,TRBJ2-2,CASSFPGQGNTGELFF,TGTGCCAGCAGCTTTCCGGGACAGGGGAACACCGGGGAGCTGTTTTTT
TRBV3-1,TRBD1,NA,TRBJ2-2,CASSQNFGTGTGELFF,TGTGCCAGCAGCCAAAATTTTGGGACAGGCACCGGGGAGCTGTTTTTT
TRBV28,NA,many,TRBJ1-2,CASHRGGQSGYTF,TGTGCCAGCCACCGGGGGGGGCAGTCTGGCTACACCTTC
TRBV18,NA,few,TRBJ1-1,CASSADSMNTEAFF,TGTGCCAGCTCGGCGGACTCTATGAACACTGAAGCTTTCTTT
TRBV12-3/TRBV12-4,TRBD1,many,TRBJ2-1,CASSFGTGRRDEQFF,TGTGCCAGCAGTTTTGGGACAGGGAGGAGGGATGAGCAGTTCTTC
TRBV6-2/TRBV6-3,NA,many,TRBJ1-4,CASRDTSTNEKLFF,TGTGCCAGCAGGGACACGTCAACTAATGAAAAACTGTTTTTT
TRBV9,NA,once,TRBJ2-7,CASSVEGLSYEQYF,TGTGCCAGCAGCGTAGAGGGGCTATCCTACGAGCAGTACTTC
TRBV7-3,TRBD1,many,TRBJ2-3,CASSPDRGPLETQYF,TGTGCCAGCAGCCCTGACAGGGGGCCACTTGAAACGCAGTATTTT
TRBV20-1,TRBD2,NA,TRBJ2-1,CSARDPSGPDNEQFF,TGCAGTGCTAGAGACCCTAGCGGGCCAGACAATGAGCAGTTCTTC